At least ten counts were recorded for the clone carrying this T cell receptor (beta chain). Its matching antigen is unknown. Germline trimming cut 4 bases from V and 4 bases from J; bases unmatched to any gene: 7. The CDR3 extends over 17 amino acids. The V gene's germline CDR1 is MDHEN and CDR2 SYDVKM. The data derive from a study of T cells after posttransplantation cyclophosphamide. Study-wide findings and caveats: Later blood repertoires were often dominated by clones from the donor CD8+ memory compartment. TRB overlap between skin or GI tissue T cells and blood was limited. Recipient CMV seropositivity and CMV reactivation strongly tracked TRB clonality.

Clones were sequenced by immunoSEQ multiplex PCR, and TCRdb holds only the in-frame ones, with some missing. The sample was found to contain 6,500 to 9,000 clones, and every one recurs. Treatment was busulfan-fludarabine conditioning, a marrow graft, and cyclophosphamide on days +3 and +4. The sample in question was PBMCs, obtained after an allogeneic stem cell transplant with post-transplant cyclophosphamide. This TCR derives from a male patient aged 25-45 years who received an allogeneic stem cell transplant from an unrelated donor, was CMV-positive, and had acute and chronic GVHD. Some T cells may be graft donor cells. The chain is built from TRBV28 and TRBJ2-3, with 14 nucleotides matching TRBD2. The CDR3 protein is CASSSGTSGRMADTQYF. CDR3 nucleotides: TGTGCCAGCAGTTCCGGGACTAGCGGGAGAATGGCAGATACGCAGTATTTT.